This T cell receptor (beta chain) was retrieved from a study of shared clonotypes between healthy human individuals (dated by TCRdb to the early 2020s). In the study overall: The cohort included a few men and two women between 18 and 49 years of age. For each donor, CD4 naive and CD4 memory were each given three plates, CD8 naive was given two plates, and CD8 memory was given one plate. To estimate repertoire size and how much clonotypes are shared between individuals, the study performed deep sequencing of blood TCR repertoires from a few healthy adults. To increase sequencing depth and limit assay-specific biases, different laboratories used diverse techniques to prepare libraries and sequence TCR repertoires. Each donor's leukapheresis produced roughly between roughly 0.85 and 9.5 billion PBMCs.

As regards this clone: No cognate antigen has been identified for it. No base quality values were provided; no much bigger clone lies one nucleotide off.

CD8 naive samples were CD45RO-negative cells positively selected for CCR7, giving a CD45RA+CCR7+ population that excluded TemRA cells. Healthy HIV-negative adults with no recently reported acute infections or vaccinations were included as donors. Every donor was a Caucasian adult residing in Nashville, Tennessee, USA. After blood collection by leukapheresis, PBMCs were isolated using Ficoll-Histopaque density gradient centrifugation and then cryopreserved in the vapor phase of liquid nitrogen. Purity and quantity of every magnetically sorted T cell population were checked by analytical flow cytometry. Each sorted fraction had its genomic DNA isolated and then quantified by UV absorbance on a Nanodrop 2000c. Using the deep immunoSEQ assay, TCR CDR3 regions were amplified from genomic DNA by multiplex PCR. Extracted genomic DNA from each cell subset was spread evenly across all wells of several immunoSEQ 96-well plates, with each plate serving as a replicate. For sorted subsets, 150 to 250 ng genomic DNA, equal to 25,000 to 35,000 T cell genomes, was loaded into each replicate PCR. Purified libraries were quantified with a Qubit 3.0 fluorometer, sized on a Bioanalyzer 2100, and re-quantified with the KAPA Library Quantification kit. Every immunoSEQ 96-well plate was sequenced on a dedicated single-read 150-cycle Illumina NextSeq 550 flow cell. The source study handled its data this way. Because the immunoSEQ output included only junctional sequences and no quality scores, the filtering could not be the same as the filtering used for full-length reads. Sequences were annotated with PyIR, a Python wrapper for IgBLAST v1.9, using IMGT germline references to assign V/J genes and CDR3. Reads were filtered out if the reads had weak V/J assignments (E-value above 1e-6), no CDR3, stop codons, out-of-frame junctions, or ambiguous translated residues. V3J clonotypes were defined as sequences sharing an identical inferred V gene, J gene, and CDR3 amino acid sequence. Percentage overlap between repertoires was calculated by dividing the number of shared unique clonotypes by the size of the smaller repertoire. RTK rarefaction, the Chao1 estimator, and Recon v2.1 estimates of unobserved clonotypes were used to assess repertoire richness. Generation probabilities were computed with OLGA for all TCRbeta clonotypes obtained by the gDNA method from a handful of donors. TCRdb took over this immuneACCESS table, retaining in-frame rearrangements with V and J assigned. Such tables are incomplete; in checked studies, under half of the missing clones stem from an unresolved V gene, and the remainder is unexplained. V, J and clone size are those of that table, while D and trimming were read from the DNA. The sample table contains a few hundred thousand clones; only one count was recorded for over 95% of them. The ten most abundant clones make up around 0.097% of the sample.

V gives up 3 bases and J gives up 4 bases, and the segment between their germline ends measures 3 bases. Taken from cysteine to phenylalanine, the CDR3 has 12 residues. Just CDR3 DNA is preserved here, 36 bases in frame from base 1. CDR1 and CDR2 were assigned from the germline V gene (reference sequence) as SEHNR and FQNEAQ. The investigation overall reported the following: Clonotypes shared by all four sorted-subset donors showed higher generation probabilities than non-shared clonotypes. When a handful of donors were compared, the shared fraction of clonotypes was around 5% for naive CD4, around 3.5% for naive CD8, more than 2% for memory CD4, and less than 0.5% for memory CD8. Based on pairwise subsampling, the degree of clonotype sharing among donors was expected to be affected by sequencing depth. The genetic and exposure-history diversity represented was limited by the small number of donors. Larger estimated clonotype richness was generally found for naive subsets than for memory subsets. Rarefaction of sorted-subset datasets indicated incomplete sequencing despite the large sequencing depth. Sampling was restricted to blood, and TCR repertoires in tissue are likely to differ from TCR repertoires in blood.

What was sequenced was naive CD8+ T cells sorted from blood. The cell subset or site label, read with the paper, signifies: CD45RA+CCR7+. Recombination connected TRBV7-9 to TRBJ2-2; no D gene is confidently identified. This TCR was sampled from a woman aged 25-40 years in good health. The CDR3 sequence is CASSFGTGELFF. DNA sequence: TGTGCCAGCAGCTTCGGCACCGGGGAGCTGTTTTTT.